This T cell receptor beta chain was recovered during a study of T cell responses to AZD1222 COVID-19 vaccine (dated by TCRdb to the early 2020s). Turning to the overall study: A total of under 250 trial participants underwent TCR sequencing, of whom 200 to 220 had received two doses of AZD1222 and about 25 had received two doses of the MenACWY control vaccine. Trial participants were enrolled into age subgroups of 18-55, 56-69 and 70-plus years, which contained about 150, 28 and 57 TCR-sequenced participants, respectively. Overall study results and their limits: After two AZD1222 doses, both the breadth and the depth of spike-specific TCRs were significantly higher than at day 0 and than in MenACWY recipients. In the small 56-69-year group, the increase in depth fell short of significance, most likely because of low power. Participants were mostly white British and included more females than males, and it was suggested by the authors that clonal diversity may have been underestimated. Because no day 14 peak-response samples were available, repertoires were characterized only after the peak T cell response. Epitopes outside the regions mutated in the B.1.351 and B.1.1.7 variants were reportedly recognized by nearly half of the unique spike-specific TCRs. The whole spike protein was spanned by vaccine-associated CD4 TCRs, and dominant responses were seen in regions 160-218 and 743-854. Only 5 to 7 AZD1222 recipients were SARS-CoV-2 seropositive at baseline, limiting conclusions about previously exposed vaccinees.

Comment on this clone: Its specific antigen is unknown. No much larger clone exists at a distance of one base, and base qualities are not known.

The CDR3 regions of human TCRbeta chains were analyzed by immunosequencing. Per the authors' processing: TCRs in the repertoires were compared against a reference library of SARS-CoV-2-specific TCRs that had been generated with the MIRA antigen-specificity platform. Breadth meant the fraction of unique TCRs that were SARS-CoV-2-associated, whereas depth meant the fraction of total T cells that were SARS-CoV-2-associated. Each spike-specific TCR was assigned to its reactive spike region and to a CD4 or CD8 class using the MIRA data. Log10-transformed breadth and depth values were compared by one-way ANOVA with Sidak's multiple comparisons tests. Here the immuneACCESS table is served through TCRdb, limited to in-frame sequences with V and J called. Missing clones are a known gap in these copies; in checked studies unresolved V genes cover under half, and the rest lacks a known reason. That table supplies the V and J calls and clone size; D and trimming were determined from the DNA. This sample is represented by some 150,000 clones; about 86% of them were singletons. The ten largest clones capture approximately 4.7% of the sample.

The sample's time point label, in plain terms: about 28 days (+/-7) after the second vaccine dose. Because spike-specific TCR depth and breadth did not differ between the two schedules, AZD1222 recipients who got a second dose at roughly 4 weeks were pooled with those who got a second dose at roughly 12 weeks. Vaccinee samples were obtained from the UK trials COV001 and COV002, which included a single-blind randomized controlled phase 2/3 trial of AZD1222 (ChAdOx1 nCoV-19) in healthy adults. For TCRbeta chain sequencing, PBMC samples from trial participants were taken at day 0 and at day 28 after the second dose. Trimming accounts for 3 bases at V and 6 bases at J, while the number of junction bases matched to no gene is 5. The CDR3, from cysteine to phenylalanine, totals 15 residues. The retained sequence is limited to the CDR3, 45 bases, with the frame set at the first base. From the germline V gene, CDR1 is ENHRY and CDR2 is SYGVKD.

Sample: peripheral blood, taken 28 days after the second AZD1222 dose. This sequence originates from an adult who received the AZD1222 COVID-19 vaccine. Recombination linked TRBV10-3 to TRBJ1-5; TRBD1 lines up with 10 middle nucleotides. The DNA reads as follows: TGTGCCATCAGTGATCCGGGACAGGGGTCTCAGCCCCAGCATTTT. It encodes CAISDPGQGSQPQHF.